The rows below give T cell receptor beta chains drawn from one sample of a study of shared clonotypes between healthy human individuals. Libraries were prepared by immunoSEQ multiplex PCR; TCRdb keeps only in-frame clonotypes and omits some of them. The sample shows 650,000 to 750,000 clones, approximately 79% of them seen only once. Sample: memory CD4+ T cells sorted from blood. The receptors derive from a woman aged 25 to 39 in good health. CDR3s leave out the opening cysteine and the closing phenylalanine or tryptophan. Each record gives: J gene, V gene, clone size, CDR3 protein. Expanded clones are given a class, and other clones once, few, many or no size at all.

J gene: TRBJ2-5
V gene: TRBV5-6
clone size: .
CDR3 protein: ASSSWGAGPGGTQY

J gene: TRBJ1-1
V gene: TRBV19
clone size: .
CDR3 protein: ASSIGVTEAF

J gene: TRBJ2-1
V gene: TRBV2
clone size: .
CDR3 protein: ASSGLAGGWGEQF

J gene: TRBJ2-4
V gene: TRBV11-3
clone size: few
CDR3 protein: ASSLGTSVGIQY

J gene: TRBJ2-3
V gene: TRBV5-1
clone size: .
CDR3 protein: ASSLAQVYDTQY

J gene: TRBJ1-4
V gene: TRBV20-1
clone size: once
CDR3 protein: SARSREKLF

J gene: TRBJ1-2
V gene: TRBV18
clone size: few
CDR3 protein: ASSPGQGWDGYT

J gene: TRBJ2-7
V gene: TRBV4-1
clone size: few
CDR3 protein: ASSQGQGAVYEQY

J gene: TRBJ2-7
V gene: TRBV10-1
clone size: .
CDR3 protein: ASSDSGGPHEQY

J gene: TRBJ2-7
V gene: TRBV5-1
clone size: .
CDR3 protein: ASSPLTSALHEQY

J gene: TRBJ1-4
V gene: TRBV28
clone size: .
CDR3 protein: ASSFRANEKLF

J gene: TRBJ2-7
V gene: TRBV30
clone size: .
CDR3 protein: ACGRGAQYYEQY

J gene: TRBJ1-2
V gene: TRBV7-9
clone size: few
CDR3 protein: ASGRTGDYGYT

J gene: TRBJ2-1
V gene: TRBV5-6
clone size: .
CDR3 protein: ASSLDWGYNEQF

J gene: TRBJ2-7
V gene: TRBV30
clone size: .
CDR3 protein: AWSRDTPYEQY

J gene: TRBJ2-5
V gene: TRBV2
clone size: .
CDR3 protein: ASKGLAGGLGETQY

J gene: TRBJ1-5
V gene: TRBV5-8
clone size: .
CDR3 protein: ASSLEGMSNQPQH

J gene: TRBJ2-7
V gene: TRBV2
clone size: .
CDR3 protein: ASSGREFDEQY

J gene: TRBJ2-3
V gene: TRBV10-2
clone size: .
CDR3 protein: ASSERLAGNTDTQY

J gene: TRBJ1-1
V gene: TRBV2
clone size: .
CDR3 protein: ASSVGLEAF

J gene: TRBJ2-3
V gene: TRBV25-1
clone size: .
CDR3 protein: ASSAGGTSGPTGDTQY

J gene: TRBJ2-3
V gene: TRBV19
clone size: many
CDR3 protein: ASSIGDPATDTQY

J gene: TRBJ2-7
V gene: TRBV7-9
clone size: few
CDR3 protein: ASRDSGSTYEQY

J gene: TRBJ2-3
V gene: TRBV5-6
clone size: .
CDR3 protein: ASSSLGGTRGADTQY

J gene: TRBJ1-1
V gene: TRBV5-1
clone size: many
CDR3 protein: ATRALGQGGTEAF

J gene: TRBJ1-2
V gene: TRBV19
clone size: few
CDR3 protein: ASRTDSPYGYT

J gene: TRBJ1-2
V gene: TRBV25-1
clone size: once
CDR3 protein: ASSAGPEIANYGYT

J gene: TRBJ2-7
V gene: TRBV6-6
clone size: .
CDR3 protein: ASSYAASSYEQY

J gene: TRBJ2-1
V gene: TRBV5-4
clone size: .
CDR3 protein: ASSRRGSLVSNEQF

J gene: TRBJ2-5
V gene: TRBV14
clone size: .
CDR3 protein: ASSQGGRETQY

J gene: TRBJ2-4
V gene: TRBV21-1
clone size: .
CDR3 protein: ASSPRDSEFLAKNIQY

J gene: TRBJ2-7
V gene: TRBV25-1
clone size: .
CDR3 protein: ASSRTSNEQY

J gene: TRBJ1-4
V gene: TRBV7-2
clone size: .
CDR3 protein: ASSLVATPDEKLF

J gene: TRBJ2-3
V gene: TRBV15
clone size: .
CDR3 protein: ATSRVREYGTDTQY

J gene: TRBJ2-1
V gene: TRBV4-2
clone size: once
CDR3 protein: ASSQDGWEVLSNEQF

J gene: TRBJ1-4
V gene: TRBV10-3
clone size: few
CDR3 protein: AISVSPNEKLF

J gene: TRBJ2-2
V gene: TRBV19
clone size: .
CDR3 protein: ASSMGQILSTGELF

J gene: TRBJ1-2
V gene: TRBV9
clone size: .
CDR3 protein: ASSPGTGYYGYT

J gene: TRBJ2-5
V gene: TRBV6-6
clone size: once
CDR3 protein: ASSKREYGETQY

J gene: TRBJ1-5
V gene: TRBV28
clone size: .
CDR3 protein: ASSFLFSGGGDQPQH

J gene: TRBJ2-4
V gene: TRBV27
clone size: .
CDR3 protein: ASSFGPKNIQY

J gene: TRBJ1-3
V gene: TRBV7-9
clone size: .
CDR3 protein: ASSASGPTIY

J gene: TRBJ2-7
V gene: TRBV29-1
clone size: .
CDR3 protein: SVEGQGREQY

J gene: TRBJ2-1
V gene: TRBV7-6
clone size: .
CDR3 protein: ASSPRTSGRSINEQF

J gene: TRBJ1-1
V gene: TRBV10-3
clone size: few
CDR3 protein: AIGGVMNTEAF

J gene: TRBJ2-2
V gene: TRBV6-6
clone size: few
CDR3 protein: ASSYSTRGQTGELF

J gene: TRBJ2-3
V gene: TRBV25-1
clone size: .
CDR3 protein: ASSEGLVPEDTQY

J gene: TRBJ2-1
V gene: TRBV7-6
clone size: .
CDR3 protein: ASSPPPLNNEQF

J gene: TRBJ2-6
V gene: TRBV28
clone size: once
CDR3 protein: ASSREANVLT

J gene: TRBJ2-7
V gene: TRBV1
clone size: .
CDR3 protein: TSSHYDSELADIRSYEQY

J gene: TRBJ1-3
V gene: TRBV7-9
clone size: .
CDR3 protein: ASSRDGNTIY

J gene: TRBJ1-3
V gene: TRBV5-6
clone size: .
CDR3 protein: ASSWGQGTGNTIY

J gene: TRBJ2-3
V gene: TRBV11-2
clone size: .
CDR3 protein: ASSLDPLSVRTDTQY

J gene: TRBJ1-1
V gene: TRBV2
clone size: .
CDR3 protein: ASSGEGQGGTEAF

J gene: TRBJ1-2
V gene: TRBV13
clone size: .
CDR3 protein: ASSDRDRDYGYT

J gene: TRBJ2-1
V gene: TRBV15
clone size: once
CDR3 protein: ATSDRMGKTSEQF

J gene: TRBJ2-7
V gene: TRBV7-9
clone size: many
CDR3 protein: ASSLALTAYEQY

J gene: TRBJ2-3
V gene: TRBV28
clone size: .
CDR3 protein: ASSSLLLAEITDTQY

J gene: TRBJ1-4
V gene: TRBV25-1
clone size: once
CDR3 protein: ASSEPGTSNEKLF

J gene: TRBJ1-1
V gene: TRBV10-1
clone size: .
CDR3 protein: ASSDRPQAEAF